These 9 T cell receptor beta chains were all obtained from the same sample, sequenced in a study of response to subunit inactivated influenza vaccine. TCRdb reprocessed the RT-PCR reads via MiXCR and lists one record per CDR3 protein. The repertoire has around 760,000 distinct CDR3 sequences, 14% of them found once; the top ten carry 6% to 8%. The sequencing used PBMCs from blood, collected roughly 2 weeks before vaccination. Every receptor here comes from a man aged 50 to 60 who received an inactivated influenza vaccine.

The chain uses TRBV29-1 and TRBJ2-1; D possibly corresponds to TRBD1 (6 bases). Trimming left V 6 bases short and J 6 bases short, with 15 bases between. CDR3 length: 13 residues. The germline CDR1 and CDR2 sequences are SQVTM and ANQGSEA. CDR3 nucleotide sequence: TGCAGCGTCGGCTCAGGGGTTCTCAATGAGCAGTTCTTC. Amino acids: CSVGSGVLNEQFF.

This chain uses TRBV3-1 with TRBJ1-1; D call uncertain. The CDR3 runs to 13 residues. V was shortened by 2 bases and J by 5 bases, with 9 bases between the two germline ends. CDR1 is LGHDT and CDR2 is YNNKEL in the germline V gene (reference sequence). CDR3 nucleotides: TGTGCCAGCAGCCAAAAACCCAAGACTGAAGCTTTCTTT. Translating gives CASSQKPKTEAFF.

This rearrangement joins TRBV27 to TRBJ2-3; 9 bases align to TRBD2. CDR3 length equals 17 residues. Germline values: CDR1 MNHEY, CDR2 SMNVEV (reference sequence). Unmatched junction bases numbered 9, after V lost 5 bases and J lost 0 bases. In nucleotides, the CDR3 is TGTGCCAGCAGTCCACCCGGCCTAGCGGGGAGCACAGATACGCAGTATTTT. Translated, it gives CASSPPGLAGSTDTQYF.

The chain combines TRBV11-1 with TRBJ2-7; D not certain. There are 18 residues in the CDR3. CDR1 is SGHAT, CDR2 FQDESV, per germline (reference sequence). Trimming stripped 0 bases from V and 0 bases from J, with 18 bases between. In DNA, the CDR3 is TGTGCCAGCAGCTTAGCGAAGAACAGCCTCATAAACTCCTACGAGCAGTACTTC. The encoded protein is CASSLAKNSLINSYEQYF.

This clonotype was observed at least ten times. This sequence joins TRBV7-9 and TRBJ1-2; 7 bases align to TRBD1. Germline trimming cut 3 bases from V and 8 bases from J; bases unmatched to any gene: 3. The CDR3 contains 12 residues. Per the germline V gene, CDR1 is SEHNR and CDR2 is FQNEAQ (reference sequence). In DNA form, the CDR3 reads TGTGCCAGCAGCTTTACAGGGGACGGCTACACCTTC. Translating gives CASSFTGDGYTF. The whole variable domain, filled in from reference TRBV7-9 and TRBJ1-2, reads DTGVSQNPRHKITKRGQNVTFRCDPISEHNRLYWYRQTLGQGPEFLTYFQNEAQLEKSRLLSDRFSAERPKGSFSTLEIQRTEQGDSAMYLCASSFTGDGYTFGSGTRLTVV.

The rearrangement joins TRBV5-5 to TRBJ2-7, with D possibly TRBD2 on 5 matching bases. V was shortened by 4 bases and J by 6 bases, with 14 bases between the two germline ends. Germline values: CDR1 SGHKS, CDR2 YYEKEE (reference sequence). The CDR3 sequence is 13 residues long. This chain's CDR3 is CASSPGVTCEQYF. The CDR3 DNA follows: TGTGCCAGCAGCCCCGGGGTCACCTGCGAGCAGTACTTC.

This clonotype was recorded a few times. V is TRBV12-3 or TRBV12-4 and J is TRBJ2-7, with 10 bases that match TRBD1. After removal of 6 bases from V and 5 bases from J, the junction contained 10 bases not matched to a gene. The CDR3 extends over 15 amino acids. The CDR3 DNA sequence: TGTGCCAGCAGCAATCTCCGGGACAGGGGTCACGAGCAGTACTTC. This sequence encodes CASSNLRDRGHEQYF.

This sequence joins TRBV7-2 and TRBJ2-1; 10 positions agree with TRBD2. Germline CDR1 is SGHTA and CDR2 is FQGNSA. This CDR3 has 15 residues. With 2 bases clipped from V and 9 bases from J, the junction kept 7 bases outside the gene matches. The CDR3 DNA follows: TGTGCCAGCAGCTTATCTAGCGGGAGCCCAAGTGAGCAGTTCTTC. Residues: CASSLSSGSPSEQFF.

This clonotype has more than one count but fewer than ten. The chain links TRBV7-9 to TRBJ2-7; perhaps TRBD1 as D (6 bases). This CDR3 has 14 amino acids. In germline, CDR1 is SEHNR, CDR2 FQNEAQ (reference sequence). Trimming left V 5 bases short and J 0 bases short, with 11 bases between. This chain's CDR3 is CASSAGVPSYEQYF. Written as DNA, the CDR3 is TGTGCCAGCAGCGCAGGGGTCCCCTCCTACGAGCAGTACTTC. Together with reference TRBV7-9 and TRBJ2-7, the CDR3 gives the full variable domain: DTGVSQNPRHKITKRGQNVTFRCDPISEHNRLYWYRQTLGQGPEFLTYFQNEAQLEKSRLLSDRFSAERPKGSFSTLEIQRTEQGDSAMYLCASSAGVPSYEQYFGPGTRLTVT.